One and the same sample provided the 12 T cell receptor beta chains below, sequenced in a study of siplizumab effects on memory and regulatory T cells. Method: immunoSEQ multiplex PCR; TCRdb's copy keeps in-frame clones and lacks some. This sample carries some 100,000 clones, 90% to 95% of them seen once, and the ten largest clones take roughly 0.61%. The sample consisted of Tregs sorted from blood. The receptors derive from a human donor in good health.

The rearrangement uses TRBV23-1 and TRBJ1-1; D not certain. TRBV23-1 is placed among ORFs of uncertain function. This CDR3 region has 14 residues. V was trimmed by 0 bases and J by 4 bases, leaving 9 bases between them. CDR3 nucleotide sequence: TGCGCCAGCAGTCAATCGCAGGAGGGCACTGAAGCTTTCTTT. Encoded protein: CASSQSQEGTEAFF.

The chain carries TRBV28 and TRBJ2-3, with D maybe TRBD1 (6 bases). The CDR3 sequence is 14 residues long. V gave up 4 bases and J gave up 2 bases, with 10 bases separating them. Germline V gene sequence: CDR1 MDHEN, CDR2 SYDVKM. The chain's CDR3 is CASSYGGLTDTQYF. CDR3 nucleotide sequence: TGTGCCAGCAGTTATGGGGGCCTCACAGATACGCAGTATTTT. The full variable domain, in which reference TRBV28 and TRBJ2-3 provide the parts outside the CDR3, is DVKVTQSSRYLVKRTGEKVFLECVQDMDHENMFWYRQDPGLGLRLIYFSYDVKMKEKGDIPEGYSVSREKKERFSLILESASTNQTSMYLCASSYGGLTDTQYFGPGTRLTVL.

CDR3 coding DNA: TGTGCCAGCAGTTCCCGGTCGGCCTATGGCTACACCTTC. Translating it yields CASSSRSAYGYTF. The V call is TRBV6-6, the J call TRBJ1-2; no reliable D call. CDR1 and CDR2 (germline): MNHNY, SVGAGI (reference sequence). There are 13 residues in the CDR3. V was shortened by 4 bases and J by 4 bases, with 10 bases between the two germline ends.

The chain uses TRBV25-1 and TRBJ1-1; D is unresolved. The ends were cut back, 5 bases at V and 1 base at J, with 17 bases in the middle. Germline lookup yields CDR1 MGHDK and CDR2 SYGVNS. The CDR3 consists of 16 residues. This CDR3 is CASSPTWGQANTEAFF. The CDR3, as DNA: TGTGCCAGCAGTCCGACATGGGGTCAGGCGAACACTGAAGCTTTCTTT.

The genes are TRBV28 and TRBJ1-5; TRBD1 agrees at 7 bases. V shed 5 bases and J 6 bases; nucleotides not matched to a gene: 10. The CDR3 is 15 amino acids. The germline V gene has CDR1 MDHEN and CDR2 SYDVKM. This CDR3 is CASSRPTGWGQPQHF. The CDR3 DNA follows: TGTGCCAGCAGTCGACCGACAGGGTGGGGTCAGCCCCAGCATTTT.

V usage is TRBV18 and J usage is TRBJ2-7; D ambiguous. Germline V CDR1 and CDR2: KGHSH, LQKENI. This CDR3 contains 13 residues. Deletions cut 2 bases from V and 4 bases from J, with 9 bases between. The CDR3 here is CASSPRNRYEQYF. Written as DNA, the CDR3 is TGTGCCAGCTCACCAAGGAATCGGTACGAGCAGTACTTC.

This clone occurred once. The J gene is TRBJ1-5, the V gene TRBV7-3; 7 positions agree with TRBD1. The ends lost 5 bases at V and 4 bases at J; junction bases unmatched: 14. The germline V gene encodes CDR1 SGHTA and CDR2 FQGTGA. This CDR3 comprises 17 residues. In nucleotides, the CDR3 is TGTGCCAGCAGCCGCACCACCAACAGACAGGGTAATCAGCCCCAGCATTTT. This codes for CASSRTTNRQGNQPQHF. Filled out from reference TRBV7-3 and TRBJ1-5, the complete variable domain reads GAGVSQTPSNKVTEKGKYVELRCDPISGHTALYWYRQSLGQGPEFLIYFQGTGAADDSGLPNDRFFAVRPEGSVSTLKIQRTERGDSAVYLCASSRTTNRQGNQPQHFGDGTRLSIL.

This chain links TRBV19 with TRBJ1-5; D unclear. Germline loops: CDR1 LNHDA, CDR2 SQIVND (reference sequence). Trimming took off 5 bases at V and 0 bases at J, with 20 bases between the two ends. CDR3 length: 18 residues. The CDR3 nucleotides are TGTGCCAGTAGTTTAAGGGCGTCGGGTTTATATAGCAATCAGCCCCAGCATTTT. It specifies CASSLRASGLYSNQPQHF.

The J gene is TRBJ1-4, the V gene TRBV29-1; a weak D match, TRBD1 (5 bases). In germline, CDR1 is SQVTM, CDR2 ANQGSEA. The CDR3 loop spans 14 amino acids. Trimming took 5 bases from V and 5 from J, leaving 15 bases between them. CDR3 in DNA: TGCAGCGTTCAGGGTTTGAGCTTGAATGAAAAACTGTTTTTT. It is translated as CSVQGLSLNEKLFF.

The rearrangement links TRBV5-6 to TRBJ2-1; no clear D gene. Trimming cost V 4 bases and J 6 bases, with 14 bases left between them. The CDR3 totals 14 residues. Germline V lookup: CDR1 SGHDT, CDR2 YYEEEE. The CDR3 sequence is CASSRQPLSNEQFF. CDR3 nucleotide sequence: TGTGCCAGCAGCCGCCAGCCATTAAGCAATGAGCAGTTCTTC.

The chain combines TRBV2 with TRBJ2-4; 8 nucleotides agree with TRBD1. The CDR3 has 11 residues. CDR1 is SNHLY and CDR2 is FYNNEI in the germline V gene. V lost 6 bases and J lost 13; bases outside the gene matches: 5. CDR3: CASRGDRGQYF. CDR3 nucleotides: TGTGCCAGCAGGGGAGACAGGGGACAGTACTTC.

This chain connects TRBV4-1 to TRBJ1-2, with a tentative D call TRBD1 (5 bases). This CDR3 comprises 16 residues. Germline assignment: CDR1 MGHRA and CDR2 YSYEKL. V was trimmed by 3 bases and J by 2 bases, leaving 16 bases between them. The CDR3, as DNA: TGCGCCAGCAGCCACGCCGACAGCAGGACGAACTATGGCTACACCTTC. Residues: CASSHADSRTNYGYTF.